This is a list of T cell receptor beta chains from one sample in a study of control samples from healthy donors and cancer patients. This table comes from immunoSEQ multiplex PCR, and its TCRdb copy is limited to in-frame clones, with some not included. Here the sample spans 82,000 or so clones, approximately 94% being singletons. The sequenced sample was blood. The source of these receptors is a young woman in good health. Each CDR3 is given with its conserved first and last residue. A D gene is named only where the DNA matches it firmly. Size values are once, few and many counts, or a class for expanded clones, and some rows have none.

J: TRBJ2-2; size: NA; length: 17; D: NA; V: TRBV24-1; DNA: TGTGCCACCAGTGATTTGGGGCGGGGCCGAACGACCGGGGAGCTGTTTTTT; CDR3: CATSDLGRGRTTGELFF
J: TRBJ2-1; size: NA; length: 15; D: TRBD1; V: TRBV6-2/TRBV6-3; DNA: TGTGCCAGCAGTCCCCCGGGACAGGGGAACAATGAGCAGTTCTTC; CDR3: CASSPPGQGNNEQFF
J: TRBJ2-2; size: NA; length: 15; D: NA; V: TRBV7-2; DNA: TGTGCCAGCAGCTTTGAGGTACGGAACACCGGGGAGCTGTTTTTT; CDR3: CASSFEVRNTGELFF
J: TRBJ2-7; size: NA; length: 17; D: NA; V: TRBV21-1; DNA: TGTGCCAGCAGCAAAGAGATACAGAGGGACCGGCCCTACGAGCAGTACTTC; CDR3: CASSKEIQRDRPYEQYF
J: TRBJ1-6; size: once; length: 16; D: NA; V: TRBV7-2; DNA: TGTGCCAGCAGCTTAGCGCTCCGCGAATTCAATTCACCCCTCCACTTT; CDR3: CASSLALREFNSPLHF
J: TRBJ2-5; size: NA; length: 14; D: TRBD1; V: TRBV5-1; DNA: TGCGCCAGCAGCGCCGGGACAGGGAAAGAGACCCAGTACTTC; CDR3: CASSAGTGKETQYF
J: TRBJ1-2; size: NA; length: 14; D: NA; V: TRBV15; DNA: TGTGCCACCAGCAGAGATGGGGGGCCGACTGGCTACACCTTC; CDR3: CATSRDGGPTGYTF
J: TRBJ1-2; size: NA; length: 10; D: NA; V: TRBV29-1; DNA: TGCAGCGTAGACAGTTCCGGCTACACCTTC; CDR3: CSVDSSGYTF
J: TRBJ1-1; size: NA; length: 13; D: NA; V: TRBV28; DNA: TGTGCCAGCAGTTTAACGTCTAACACTGAAGCTTTCTTT; CDR3: CASSLTSNTEAFF
J: TRBJ1-2; size: NA; length: 13; D: NA; V: TRBV5-4; DNA: TGTGCCAGCAGCGCCGGGGGCGTCTATGGCTACACCTTC; CDR3: CASSAGGVYGYTF
J: TRBJ1-4; size: few; length: 15; D: TRBD1; V: TRBV6-5; DNA: TGTGCCACCAGCCAACGGACAGGGAAGGGTGAAAAACTGTTTTTT; CDR3: CATSQRTGKGEKLFF
J: TRBJ2-2; size: NA; length: 15; D: NA; V: TRBV9; DNA: TGTGCCAGCAGCGTCACTGCCGCGAACACCGGGGAGCTGTTTTTT; CDR3: CASSVTAANTGELFF
J: TRBJ2-5; size: once; length: 11; D: NA; V: TRBV6-1; DNA: TGTGCCAGCAGTGATGCGGGGACCCAGTACTTC; CDR3: CASSDAGTQYF
J: TRBJ2-3; size: NA; length: 15; D: TRBD1; V: TRBV24-1; DNA: TGTGCCACCAGTGCCGGGACAGGAAGCACAGATACGCAGTATTTT; CDR3: CATSAGTGSTDTQYF
J: TRBJ2-5; size: NA; length: 15; D: NA; V: TRBV2; DNA: TGTGCCAGCAGGGCCGTCTTCCTAGAAGAAGAGACCCAGTACTTC; CDR3: CASRAVFLEEETQYF
J: TRBJ2-2; size: NA; length: 16; D: NA; V: TRBV6-1; DNA: TGTGCCAGCAGTGAACCGCGCGGGACGTACACCGGGGAGCTGTTTTTT; CDR3: CASSEPRGTYTGELFF
J: TRBJ2-6; size: NA; length: 13; D: NA; V: TRBV5-1; DNA: TGCGCCAGCAGCTTCTCTGGGGCCAACGTCCTGACTTTC; CDR3: CASSFSGANVLTF
J: TRBJ1-1; size: few; length: 14; D: NA; V: TRBV6-2/TRBV6-3; DNA: TGTGCCAGCAGTTACGAGACGACAGCTTCTGAAGCTTTCTTT; CDR3: CASSYETTASEAFF
J: TRBJ1-6; size: once; length: 14; D: NA; V: TRBV28; DNA: TGTGCCAGCAGTTTTCGGATGGGCGATTCACCCCTCCACTTT; CDR3: CASSFRMGDSPLHF
J: TRBJ2-2; size: NA; length: 14; D: NA; V: TRBV20-1; DNA: TGCAGTGCTAGTGGTCGCGAGGACCACGGGGAGCTGTTTTTT; CDR3: CSASGREDHGELFF
J: TRBJ1-4; size: NA; length: 14; D: NA; V: TRBV18; DNA: TGTGCCAGCTCATCCGGACGGGGAAAGGAAAAACTGTTTTTT; CDR3: CASSSGRGKEKLFF
J: TRBJ2-2; size: NA; length: 12; D: NA; V: TRBV27; DNA: TGTGCCAGCAGTCGGCCGGTCGGGGAGCTGTTTTTT; CDR3: CASSRPVGELFF